The clone carrying this T cell receptor (beta chain) has more than one count but fewer than ten. The target antigen is unknown. These data originate in a study of blood T cells in healthy people across ages. Through a sample-barcoded 5' primer and a J-beta primer mix, a second PCR was run for roughly 6 to 11 cycles. Each sample yielded at least 3 million CDR3-containing paired-end reads. TCRdb independently ran MiXCR on the 5' RACE reads; one entry per CDR3 protein. Of over 950,000 distinct CDR3 sequences detected, around 54% appear once; the ten largest clones hold over 20%. Broader study findings: Older individuals had lower TCR beta diversity per million T cells (the decline was roughly linear). Strongly correlated with naive T cell percentage was TCR beta diversity.

Germline V gives CDR1 LGHNA, CDR2 YNFKEQ. With 2 bases removed from V and 2 bases from J, the gap between germline ends came to 13 bases. The CDR3 is made up of 15 amino acids. The receptor's source is a woman aged 60-75 years in good health. The V call is TRBV4-2, the J call TRBJ2-7; D is unresolved. The sequenced material came from blood. CDR3 protein: CASSQPGLTAYEQYF. DNA for the CDR3: TGTGCCAGCAGCCAACCGGGTCTCACGGCCTACGAGCAGTACTTC.